This passage covers 7 T cell receptor beta chains from one sample sequenced in a study of blood T cell repertoires in COVID-19. Profiling relied on immunoSEQ multiplex PCR, and the TCRdb table lists in-frame clones only, not all of them. This table has under 200,000 clones, around 77% appearing once. Sequencing used peripheral blood. The receptors were gathered from an older man with acute or convalescent COVID-19.

This clone came up once. The chain couples TRBV19 to TRBJ2-5; possible D gene TRBD1, 5 bases. Between the trimmed V and J ends, which lost 5 bases and 2 bases, there was a span of 15 bases. This CDR3 is 15 amino acids long. Germline V lookup: CDR1 LNHDA, CDR2 SQIVND (reference sequence). The CDR3 sequence is CASSGPGSLQETQYF. The DNA for the CDR3 is TGTGCCAGTAGTGGGCCAGGGTCCCTTCAAGAGACCCAGTACTTC.

The chain joins TRBV28 to TRBJ1-2; D remains ambiguous. Germline CDR1 MDHEN, CDR2 SYDVKM. Deletions cut 3 bases from V and 4 bases from J, with 15 bases between. The CDR3 has 15 residues. Here the CDR3 DNA reads TGTGCCAGCAGTTTGGCGGGGATCCGTAGCTATGGCTACACCTTC. Amino acid sequence: CASSLAGIRSYGYTF.

The rearrangement uses TRBV28 and TRBJ1-1, with 8 positions matching TRBD1. Germline V gene sequence: CDR1 MDHEN, CDR2 SYDVKM. The J segment lost 3 bases and the V segment lost 5 bases, leaving 11 bases of the junction unmatched. The CDR3 extends over 16 amino acids. DNA of the CDR3: TGTGCCAGCAGTAGGGCCGGGACAGGTGCGGACACTGAAGCTTTCTTT. It translates to CASSRAGTGADTEAFF. Variable domain in full (rest from reference TRBV28 and TRBJ1-1): DVKVTQSSRYLVKRTGEKVFLECVQDMDHENMFWYRQDPGLGLRLIYFSYDVKMKEKGDIPEGYSVSREKKERFSLILESASTNQTSMYLCASSRAGTGADTEAFFGQGTRLTVV.

The J gene is TRBJ2-1, the V gene TRBV18; no firm D call. V lost 2 bases to trimming and J lost 8 bases, with 10 bases between them. Germline CDR1 is KGHSH and CDR2 is LQKENI. The CDR3 consists of 13 residues. The CDR3 reads CASSPGEWDEQFF. DNA of the CDR3: TGTGCCAGCTCACCAGGAGAATGGGATGAGCAGTTCTTC.

The V and J genes are TRBV28 and TRBJ2-5, with D unresolved. The germline V and J ends were trimmed by 4 bases and 2 bases, with 11 bases remaining between them. The CDR3 consists of 14 residues. The germline CDR1 and CDR2 sequences are MDHEN and SYDVKM. CDR3 in amino acids: CASSSDFRQETQYF. The CDR3 DNA follows: TGTGCCAGCAGTTCCGACTTTAGGCAAGAGACCCAGTACTTC.

This rearrangement joins TRBV6-5 to TRBJ2-1, with 8 bases fitting TRBD2. Germline V gene lookup returns CDR1 MNHEY and CDR2 SVGAGI. Trimming removed 0 bases from V and 15 bases from J; junction bases left unmatched: 4. This CDR3 contains 12 residues. The CDR3 sequence: CASSYSGLVWFF. Written as DNA, the CDR3 is TGTGCCAGCAGTTACTCGGGACTAGTCTGGTTCTTC.

The rearrangement joins TRBV10-2 to TRBJ1-2, with 7 bases lining up with TRBD1. CDR1 WSHSY and CDR2 SAAADI come from the germline V gene. The CDR3 covers 14 residues. The J segment lost 1 base and the V segment lost 6 bases, leaving 5 bases of the junction unmatched. The CDR3 region is CASRVTGVNYGYTF. The CDR3 nucleotides read TGCGCCAGCAGGGTAACAGGGGTTAACTATGGCTACACCTTC.